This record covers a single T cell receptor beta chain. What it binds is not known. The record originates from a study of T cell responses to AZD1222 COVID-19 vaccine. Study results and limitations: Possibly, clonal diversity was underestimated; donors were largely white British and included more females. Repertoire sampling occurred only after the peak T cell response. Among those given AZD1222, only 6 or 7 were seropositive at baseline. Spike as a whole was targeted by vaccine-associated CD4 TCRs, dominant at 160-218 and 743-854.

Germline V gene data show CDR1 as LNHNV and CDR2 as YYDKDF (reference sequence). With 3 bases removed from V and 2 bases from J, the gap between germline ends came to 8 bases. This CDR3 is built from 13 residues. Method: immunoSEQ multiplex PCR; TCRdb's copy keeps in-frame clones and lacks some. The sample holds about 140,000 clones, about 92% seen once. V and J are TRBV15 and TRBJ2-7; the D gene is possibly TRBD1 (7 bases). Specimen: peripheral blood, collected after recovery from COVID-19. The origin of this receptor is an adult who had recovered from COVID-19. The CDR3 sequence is CATSSRGAYEQYF. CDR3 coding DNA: TGTGCCACCAGCAGCAGGGGGGCCTACGAGCAGTACTTC.